This T cell receptor beta chain is drawn from a study of OX40 agonist ivuxolimab in advanced cancers. Overall study results and limits: Expanded peripheral T-cell antigen specificity went undetermined. Among some nonresponders, normalized T-cell clonal expansion was also low. Blood T cells, both CD4+ and CD8+, expanded clonally by week 6 at 0.1 to 3.0 mg/kg. More expanded clones were seen, on average, in CD8+ T cells than in CD4+.

In germline, CDR1 is SEHNR, CDR2 FQNEAQ (reference sequence). CDR3 length equals 14 residues. The V end lost 9 bases, the J end lost 7 bases, and 19 bases lay between the germline ends. Produced via immunoSEQ multiplex PCR; TCRdb's table is partial and in-frame only. The data hold 65,000 to 80,000 clones, with 70% to 90% observed a single time. In regard to this clone: Its target is unknown.

This sequence originates from an adult with an advanced solid tumor such as melanoma, head and neck, liver or kidney cancer. The J gene is TRBJ2-4, the V gene TRBV7-9; D may be TRBD1 (5 bases). This sample comprised CD4+ or CD8+ T cells sorted from blood, obtained in a trial of the OX40 agonist ivuxolimab. CDR3 sequence reads: CARMRTPKWNIQYF. The CDR3 DNA follows: TGTGCCAGAATGCGGACACCGAAATGGAACATTCAGTACTTC.